This T cell receptor (beta chain) was recorded in a study of cytomegalovirus exposure and HLA in healthy donors. Study results and caveats: HLA alleles were associated with 15,000 to 20,000 TCR beta sequences in a later analysis at 0.05 false discovery rate. An apparent linkage of common viral pathogens to several of the most significant clusters emerged in a later analysis. Later analysis showed most CMV-associated TCR beta chains appearing HLA-restricted. Analyses of presence and absence presupposed an approximately uniform sequencing depth across donors.

Germline trimming cut 4 bases from V and 8 bases from J; bases unmatched to any gene: 14. The CDR3 is 16 residues long. Germline-derived CDR1 and CDR2 are SGHNT and YYREEE (reference sequence). Turning to this clone: Its antigen is unknown.

PCR amplification relied on 60 Vbeta primers (plus 13 Jbeta primers). Using immunoSEQ multiplex PCR, the repertoire was profiled, and TCRdb retains in-frame clones only, with some absent. The data show under 150,000 clones, with under 90% seen just once and nearly 2.5% held by the top ten. This TCR derives from a young woman in good health and CMV-seronegative. The sequenced sample consisted of PBMCs. The V gene is TRBV5-4, the J gene TRBJ1-2, with 10 nucleotides matching TRBD1. The CDR3 sequence: CASSSSKTGGAEGYTF. CDR3 nucleotide sequence: TGTGCCAGCAGCAGCTCAAAGACAGGGGGCGCGGAAGGCTACACCTTC.